This is a list of T cell receptor beta chains from one sample in a study of T-cell memory formation after mild COVID-19. TCRdb independently ran MiXCR on the 5' RACE reads; one entry per CDR3 protein. The sample includes 200,000 to 300,000 distinct CDR3 sequences, 8.5% to 9.5% of them seen just once. Sequencing used PBMCs or a T cell subset sorted from them (not recorded which). Source of these receptors: a man aged 18 to 29 who had mild COVID-19 (a few samples of this study predate the infection). Cell type and time point are not known. The conserved cysteine and the conserved F or W are not part of the CDR3 here. The order of the fields is clone size, V gene, J gene, CDR3 protein. Clone sizes are given selectively: once, few, many, or a class where the clone is expanded.

many	TRBV12-3/TRBV12-4	TRBJ2-7	ASSLPSSYEQY
.	TRBV18	TRBJ1-1	ASSPGAFTEAF
few	TRBV24-1	TRBJ2-2	ATSRWDRGLGELF
few	TRBV6-2/TRBV6-3	TRBJ2-2	ASSWSATGELF
few	TRBV9	TRBJ2-2	ASSVTGQAVTGELF
.	TRBV20-1	TRBJ2-1	CASGRVNEQF
.	TRBV7-9	TRBJ1-2	ASSPEGAGGYT
few	TRBV7-2	TRBJ1-2	ASSFRQSNYGYT
few	TRBV12-3/TRBV12-4	TRBJ2-2	ASSWGALLF
many	TRBV2	TRBJ2-1	ASNLAGTGNEQF
few	TRBV20-1	TRBJ1-1	SAYPRDRDSSEAF
.	TRBV2	TRBJ2-2	ASTQRRASTGELF
.	TRBV7-2	TRBJ1-2	ASSTGQGADGYT
few	TRBV5-1	TRBJ1-2	ASSLNRGVDGYT
.	TRBV9	TRBJ2-3	ASSNLAGGPADTQY
.	TRBV7-2	TRBJ2-1	ASSFGGPTYNEQF
many	TRBV5-1	TRBJ2-3	ASSPGQSTDTQY
few	TRBV5-5	TRBJ1-2	ASSQKTVIYGYT
few	TRBV29-1	TRBJ2-7	SVASVAGGREWSYEQY
many	TRBV29-1	TRBJ1-3	SVAEAGNTIY
few	TRBV27	TRBJ2-4	ASWAPHKGKNIQY
many	TRBV5-1	TRBJ2-1	ASSFQGLGSYNEQF